This passage covers 31 T cell receptor beta chains from one sample sequenced in a study of blood T cell repertoires in COVID-19. Sequencing used immunoSEQ multiplex PCR; TCRdb keeps in-frame clones, though not all of them. In the table there are about 230,000 clones, approximately 80% of which are singletons. The source material was peripheral blood. The receptors were gathered from a man aged 35-49 years with acute or convalescent COVID-19.

In DNA form, the CDR3 reads TGTGCCAGCAGCTTAGTGGCGGCGACTAGCTCCTACAATGAGCAGTTCTTC. As protein: CASSLVAATSSYNEQFF. The V call is TRBV7-8, the J call TRBJ2-1; tentative D call: TRBD2 (6 bases). Germline CDR1 is SGHVS and CDR2 is FQNEAQ. The CDR3 runs to 17 residues. The ends were cut back, 1 base at V and 0 bases at J, with 13 bases in the middle.

J is TRBJ1-5 and V is TRBV7-9, with 7 bases matching TRBD1. Unmatched junction bases numbered 6, after V lost 5 bases and J lost 5 bases. Germline values: CDR1 SEHNR, CDR2 FQNEAQ (reference sequence). This CDR3 contains 14 residues. Here the CDR3 reads CASSTGTAHQPQHF. CDR3 DNA: TGTGCCAGCAGCACTGGGACAGCACATCAGCCCCAGCATTTT.

CDR3 sequence: CAWSVVRTSRSSSYEQYF. The CDR3 DNA sequence: TGTGCCTGGAGTGTTGTTAGGACTAGCCGTTCGAGCTCCTACGAGCAGTACTTC. The genes are TRBV30 and TRBJ2-7, with 8 bases matching TRBD2. V was clipped by 0 bases and J by 0 bases; unmatched bases: 13. Germline lookup yields CDR1 GTSNPN and CDR2 SVGIG (reference sequence). The CDR3 is 18 amino acids.

This chain connects TRBV18 to TRBJ2-5; possible D gene TRBD2, 6 bases. Trimming stripped 8 bases from V and 3 bases from J, with 13 bases between. This CDR3 has 13 amino acids. Per germline, CDR1 KGHSH and CDR2 LQKENI. The CDR3 protein is CASAEGGEETQYF. CDR3 nucleotide sequence: TGTGCCAGCGCCGAGGGAGGCGAAGAGACCCAGTACTTC. The full variable domain, its missing parts supplied by reference TRBV18 and TRBJ2-5, is NAGVMQNPRHLVRRRGQEARLRCSPMKGHSHVYWYRQLPEEGLKFMVYLQKENIIDESGMPKERFSAEFPKEGPSILRIQQVVRGDSAAYFCASAEGGEETQYFGPGTRLLVL.

The V and J genes are TRBV7-3 and TRBJ2-5; 11 nucleotides line up with TRBD2. Per germline, CDR1 SGHTA and CDR2 FQGTGA. This CDR3 is built from 19 residues. The ends lost 2 bases at V and 5 bases at J; junction bases unmatched: 16. The CDR3 nucleotides are TGTGCCAGCAGCTTAGGTCCTAGCGGGAGGACCGACCTGGGGGAGACCCAGTACTTC. It translates to CASSLGPSGRTDLGETQYF.

The chain employs TRBV19 and TRBJ2-7; 8 nucleotides line up with TRBD1. The CDR3 is 16 amino acids. In germline, CDR1 is LNHDA, CDR2 SQIVND (reference sequence). V was pared by 6 bases and J by 4 bases, with 14 bases of the junction left unmatched. CDR3 nucleotide sequence: TGTGCCAGTAGCTCATCTAAGGACAGGGCGGGGTACGAGCAGTACTTC. This codes for CASSSSKDRAGYEQYF.

The chain couples TRBV28 to TRBJ1-4; 7 positions agree with TRBD1. Unmatched junction bases numbered 7, after V lost 5 bases and J lost 4 bases. Germline CDR1 MDHEN, CDR2 SYDVKM. This CDR3 is built from 15 residues. CDR3 coding DNA: TGTGCCAGCAGTGCCGGGACAGCTGATAATGAAAAACTGTTTTTT. Protein product: CASSAGTADNEKLFF. Together with reference TRBV28 and TRBJ1-4, the CDR3 gives the full variable domain: DVKVTQSSRYLVKRTGEKVFLECVQDMDHENMFWYRQDPGLGLRLIYFSYDVKMKEKGDIPEGYSVSREKKERFSLILESASTNQTSMYLCASSAGTADNEKLFFGSGTQLSVL.

V is TRBV7-3 and J is TRBJ1-1; D is unresolved. Per germline, CDR1 SGHTA and CDR2 FQGTGA. This CDR3 has 12 residues. Trimming took off 5 bases at V and 5 bases at J, with 9 bases between the two ends. The CDR3 spells CASSNPGTEAFF. CDR3 DNA: TGTGCCAGCAGCAACCCGGGAACTGAAGCTTTCTTT.

The chain has TRBV6-5 and TRBJ1-2; D may be TRBD1 (5 bases). This CDR3 has 13 residues. Trimming shortened V by 5 bases and J by 4 bases, and 11 bases separated the two germline ends. Germline CDR1 is MNHEY and CDR2 is SVGAGI. The CDR3: CASSPGGSYGYTF. DNA for the CDR3: TGTGCCAGCAGTCCCGGGGGTAGCTATGGCTACACCTTC.

This clone turned up a few times. V usage is TRBV4-1 and J usage is TRBJ2-1, with TRBD2 identical over 7 bases. The CDR3 is made up of 13 amino acids. Germline CDR1 MGHRA, CDR2 YSYEKL. The trim removed 1 base at V and 7 bases at J, leaving 1 base unmatched. The CDR3: CASSQARGNEQFF. The CDR3 DNA is TGCGCCAGCAGCCAAGCGCGGGGGAATGAGCAGTTCTTC.

This chain joins TRBV4-3 and TRBJ2-5, with TRBD2 matching 7 bases. The CDR3 has 16 residues. V shed 0 bases and J 2 bases; nucleotides not matched to a gene: 6. Per the germline V gene, CDR1 is LGHNA and CDR2 is YSLEER. Here the CDR3 DNA reads TGCGCCAGCAGCCAAGATACGGCTAGCGGACAAGAGACCCAGTACTTC. Translating it yields CASSQDTASGQETQYF.

This chain links TRBV11-2 with TRBJ2-7; 9 nucleotides agree with TRBD2. The CDR3 contains 15 residues. V lost 3 bases, J lost 5 bases, and 8 bases stayed unmatched. Germline CDR1 SGHAT, CDR2 FQNNGV. The CDR3 DNA sequence: TGTGCCAGCAGCTTCCTAGCGGGAAGTACCAACGAGCAGTACTTC. This translates into CASSFLAGSTNEQYF.

The chain uses TRBV10-3 and TRBJ1-5; possible D gene TRBD1, 5 bases. Germline CDR1 and CDR2: ENHRY and SYGVKD. The CDR3 length is 15 residues. V lost 3 bases and J 0 bases, leaving 9 bases between the germline ends. The chain's CDR3 is CAISEFQGSNQPQHF. CDR3 DNA: TGTGCCATCAGTGAATTCCAGGGTAGCAATCAGCCCCAGCATTTT.

The chain employs TRBV20-1 and TRBJ2-7; a weak D match, TRBD2 (5 bases). The germline CDR1 and CDR2 sequences are DFQATT and SNEGSKA (reference sequence). The V end was cut by 3 bases, the J end by 6 bases, with 9 bases between. The length of the CDR3 is 11 residues. CDR3 in DNA: TGCAGTGCTAGTTTACTAGTCGAGCAGTACTTC. This translates into CSASLLVEQYF.

The J gene is TRBJ2-1, the V gene TRBV7-2; D is unresolved. The CDR3 covers 16 residues. The germline gives CDR1 SGHTA, CDR2 FQGNSA. With 1 base removed from V and 0 bases from J, the gap between germline ends came to 10 bases. For the CDR3, the DNA is TGTGCCAGCAGCTTAGGAACCTCGAGCTCCTACAATGAGCAGTTCTTC. Residues: CASSLGTSSSYNEQFF.

This clone was detected a few times. The J gene is TRBJ1-1, the V gene TRBV10-3, with D possibly being TRBD1 (5 bases). The CDR3 length is 14 residues. Germline V lookup: CDR1 ENHRY, CDR2 SYGVKD. Trimming stripped 7 bases from V and 5 bases from J, with 17 bases between. The chain's CDR3 is CAITQGRGETEAFF. The CDR3 coding sequence is TGTGCCATCACCCAGGGACGGGGGGAGACTGAAGCTTTCTTT.

The gene calls are TRBV7-8 and TRBJ2-5; 9 bases line up with TRBD1. The length of the CDR3 is 16 residues. The V segment lost 7 bases and the J segment 6 bases; nucleotides outside the gene matches: 15. Germline loops: CDR1 SGHVS, CDR2 FQNEAQ. The CDR3 is CASTDAGTGFWKTQYF. The CDR3 nucleotides read TGTGCCAGCACCGATGCCGGGACAGGGTTTTGGAAGACCCAGTACTTC.

This chain joins TRBV9 and TRBJ2-2; D might be TRBD2 (5 bases). CDR1 SGDLS and CDR2 YYNGEE come from the germline V gene. Trimming shortened V by 2 bases and J by 2 bases, and 13 bases separated the two germline ends. The CDR3 totals 16 residues. The CDR3 nucleotides are TGTGCCAGCAGCGTCGGACTGATGTATAACACCGGGGAGCTGTTTTTT. Translated, it gives CASSVGLMYNTGELFF.

The chain has TRBV7-2 and TRBJ1-2; D call uncertain. V dropped 1 base and J dropped 4 bases, with 13 bases sitting between them. The V gene's germline CDR1 is SGHTA and CDR2 FQGNSA. This CDR3 is 15 amino acids long. CDR3 bases: TGTGCCAGCAGCTTAGACCCTGACACCTTCTATGGCTACACCTTC. This encodes CASSLDPDTFYGYTF.

J is TRBJ1-1 and V is TRBV27; D might be TRBD1 (6 bases). The germline gives CDR1 MNHEY, CDR2 SMNVEV (reference sequence). Trimming took 5 bases from V and 4 from J, leaving 14 bases between them. The CDR3 contains 14 residues. The CDR3: CASSRGQPPTEAFF. The CDR3 bases are TGTGCCAGCAGTCGTGGACAGCCCCCCACTGAAGCTTTCTTT.

The CDR3 here is CASSVQTRFEETQYF. Here the CDR3 DNA reads TGTGCCAGCAGCGTACAGACTAGATTTGAGGAGACCCAGTACTTC. The J gene is TRBJ2-5, the V gene TRBV7-2, with D tentatively TRBD2 (6 bases). Trimming removed 5 bases from V and 5 bases from J, with 18 bases in between. CDR1 and CDR2 from the germline V gene are SGHTA and FQGNSA. This CDR3 has 15 residues.

The V gene is TRBV5-1, the J gene TRBJ2-5, with no clear D. Germline V lookup: CDR1 SGHRS, CDR2 YFSETQ. With 0 bases removed from V and 5 bases from J, the gap between germline ends came to 5 bases. This CDR3 has 12 residues. DNA of the CDR3: TGCGCCAGCAGCTTGGGTCGGGAGACCCAGTACTTC. Protein sequence: CASSLGRETQYF.

The rearrangement links TRBV21-1 to TRBJ1-2; the table assigns TRBD1, which was not confirmed against the DNA. TRBV21-1 is labeled a pseudogene. The CDR3 totals 15 residues. CDR3: CASSKWRDRGFGYTF. The DNA of the CDR3 is TGTGCCAGCAGCAAATGGCGAGACAGGGGTTTTGGCTACACCTTC.

This chain uses TRBV4-2 with TRBJ2-3; D unclear. CDR1 and CDR2 from the germline V gene are LGHNA and YNFKEQ. V lost 0 bases, J lost 3 bases, and 7 bases lay in between. This CDR3 is 14 amino acids long. The CDR3 loop reads CASSQDRVTDTQYF. CDR3 DNA sequence: TGTGCCAGCAGCCAAGATCGGGTAACAGATACGCAGTATTTT.

This clone has a single count. The rearrangement links TRBV19 to TRBJ1-1; D remains ambiguous. CDR1 is LNHDA, CDR2 SQIVND, per germline (reference sequence). Trimming took 5 bases from V and 4 from J, leaving 8 bases between them. The CDR3 contains 12 residues. The CDR3: CASSLEGTEAFF. The CDR3 DNA follows: TGTGCCAGTAGTCTTGAGGGCACTGAAGCTTTCTTT.

In its sample, this clone was seen a few times. The V gene is TRBV7-9, the J gene TRBJ1-2; D unresolved. With 5 bases removed from V and 0 bases from J, the gap between germline ends came to 10 bases. The CDR3 runs to 14 residues. Germline CDR1 reads SEHNR; CDR2 reads FQNEAQ (reference sequence). CDR3 loop: CASSPSGTNYGYTF. CDR3 sequence (DNA): TGTGCCAGCAGCCCTAGCGGAACTAACTATGGCTACACCTTC.

V usage is TRBV5-6 and J usage is TRBJ2-4; 9 bases fit TRBD1. The CDR3 length is 15 residues. Germline CDR1 reads SGHDT; CDR2 reads YYEEEE. V dropped 4 bases and J dropped 5; count of bases not matched to a gene: 7. The CDR3 reads CASSQYRGPENIQYF. The DNA for the CDR3 is TGTGCCAGCAGCCAATACAGGGGGCCTGAAAACATTCAGTACTTC.

The chain couples TRBV13 to TRBJ2-7; 7 bases map to TRBD2. The trim removed 0 bases at V and 5 bases at J, leaving 10 bases unmatched. Germline CDR1 PRHDT, CDR2 FYEKMQ (reference sequence). The CDR3 runs to 16 residues. CDR3 DNA: TGTGCCAGCAGCTTAGGCAGGAGACTAGCAGACCACGAGCAGTACTTC. Protein sequence: CASSLGRRLADHEQYF.

This clone was picked up a small number of times. The V call is TRBV2, the J call TRBJ2-2; 8 bases are shared with TRBD1. Trimming at V came to 4 bases and at J to 4 bases, leaving 5 bases not matched to a gene. Germline-derived CDR1 and CDR2 are SNHLY and FYNNEI. The CDR3 spans 15 residues. Here the CDR3 reads CASSGDRHFTGELFF. In DNA form, the CDR3 reads TGTGCCAGCAGTGGGGACAGGCACTTCACCGGGGAGCTGTTTTTT.

The V gene is TRBV19, the J gene TRBJ1-6; 9 nucleotides line up with TRBD1. The CDR3 contains 16 residues. V shed 0 bases, J shed 5 bases, and the junction held 2 bases outside the gene matches. Germline CDR1 reads LNHDA; CDR2 reads SQIVND (reference sequence). For the CDR3, the DNA is TGTGCCAGTAGTATAGACGGGACAGGGAATAATTCACCCCTCCACTTT. It translates to CASSIDGTGNNSPLHF.

The V gene is TRBV5-1, the J gene TRBJ2-1; 16 bases map to TRBD2. The CDR3 consists of 17 residues. Trimming took 3 bases from V and 4 from J; bases not matched to a gene: 4. Germline-derived CDR1 and CDR2 are SGHRS and YFSETQ. The CDR3 DNA follows: TGCGCCAGCAGCTCCGGGACTAGCGGGAGGGCATACAATGAGCAGTTCTTC. The encoded protein is CASSSGTSGRAYNEQFF. Full variable domain (rest looked up from reference TRBV5-1 and TRBJ2-1): KAGVTQTPRYLIKTRGQQVTLSCSPISGHRSVSWYQQTPGQGLQFLFEYFSETQRNKGNFPGRFSGRQFSNSRSEMNVSTLELGDSALYLCASSSGTSGRAYNEQFFGPGTRLTVL.